What follows describes a single T cell receptor (beta chain). Per the authors' pipeline: Amplified reference gene primers provided the basis for estimating nucleated cell counts. Clones were sequenced by immunoSEQ multiplex PCR, and TCRdb holds only the in-frame ones, with some missing. Clone size and the V and J calls come from that table; the DNA yielded D and trimming. Seen here are 80,000 to 95,000 clones, 81% observed once, and the top ten hold roughly 23%. The data are from a study of blood T cell repertoires in COVID-19. The wider study: The study drew acute and convalescent COVID-19 samples from the United States, Italy and Spain. Sample material is recorded as cDNA or gDNA derived from T cells, B-cell-depleted T cells, or PBMCs.

Germline CDR1 reads MDHEN; CDR2 reads SYDVKM. The CDR3 extends over 12 amino acids. V was clipped by 5 bases and J by 6 bases, with 5 bases between them. This clonotype was sampled from a man older than 75 with active or convalescent COVID-19. The rearrangement joins TRBV28 to TRBJ1-6; D is unclear. The sequenced sample consisted of peripheral blood. CDR3: CASSNINSPLHF. CDR3 coding DNA: TGTGCCAGCAGTAATATTAATTCACCCCTCCACTTT.